This entry concerns a single TCR beta chain. Its antigen remains unidentified. With a J-beta primer mix and a sample-barcoded 5' primer, a second PCR ran about 7 to 12 cycles. TCRdb reprocessed the 5' RACE reads with MiXCR, giving one entry per CDR3 protein. The data show more than 800,000 distinct CDR3 sequences, with less than 50% seen just once and over 15% held by the top ten. This record comes from a study of blood T cells in healthy people across ages. Study outcomes and limitations: The study found TCR beta diversity correlated strongly with naive T cell percentage.

Sequenced: blood. This TCR derives from a woman in her sixties in good health.

The CDR3 region has the DNA TGTGCCAGCAGTTCGGTTAGGGACAGGGCGTATAATTCACCCCTCCACTTT. Its translation is CASSSVRDRAYNSPLHF. The gene calls are TRBV12-3 or TRBV12-4 and TRBJ1-6; TRBD1 agrees at 9 bases. V dropped 4 bases and J dropped 4; count of bases not matched to a gene: 8. The CDR3 covers 17 residues.